In this sample, the clone carrying this TCR beta chain turned up many times. These data come from a study of T cells after yellow fever vaccination. Each CDR3 protein is one row after TCRdb ran MiXCR on the 5' RACE reads. This repertoire shows 65,000 to 70,000 distinct CDR3 sequences, about 6% found once; its top ten account for around 2.1%. Germline V CDR1 and CDR2: SGHTA, FQGNSA. With 1 base removed from V and 12 bases from J, the gap between germline ends came to 12 bases. The CDR3 covers 12 residues. The V call is TRBV7-2, the J call TRBJ1-2, with a weak D call TRBD1 (6 bases). The sample in question was CD4+ T cells sorted from PBMCs, obtained around 14 days after the first yellow fever vaccination. This receptor was identified in a man aged 18 to 29 who received the YFV17D yellow fever vaccine. CDR3 protein: CASSLDYGTNTF. The CDR3 DNA is TGTGCCAGCAGCTTAGACTACGGGACAAACACCTTC. The entire variable domain, with the rest obtained from reference TRBV7-2 and TRBJ1-2, is as follows: GAGVSQSPSNKVTEKGKDVELRCDPISGHTALYWYRQSLGQGLEFLIYFQGNSAPDKSGLPSDRFSAERTGGSVSTLTIQRTQQEDSAVYLCASSLDYGTNTFGSGTRLTVV.